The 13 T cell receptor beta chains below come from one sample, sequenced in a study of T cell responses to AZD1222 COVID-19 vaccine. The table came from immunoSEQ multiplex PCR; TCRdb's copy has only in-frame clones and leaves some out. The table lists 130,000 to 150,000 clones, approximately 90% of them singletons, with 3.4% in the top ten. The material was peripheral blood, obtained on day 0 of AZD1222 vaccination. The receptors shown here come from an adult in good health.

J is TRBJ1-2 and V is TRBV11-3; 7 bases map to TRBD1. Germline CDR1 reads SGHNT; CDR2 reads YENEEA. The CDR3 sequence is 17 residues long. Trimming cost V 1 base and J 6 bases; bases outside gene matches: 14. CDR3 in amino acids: CASSLGGGGGAKHGYTF. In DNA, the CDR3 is TGTGCCAGCAGCTTAGGGGGAGGAGGGGGCGCGAAGCATGGCTACACCTTC.

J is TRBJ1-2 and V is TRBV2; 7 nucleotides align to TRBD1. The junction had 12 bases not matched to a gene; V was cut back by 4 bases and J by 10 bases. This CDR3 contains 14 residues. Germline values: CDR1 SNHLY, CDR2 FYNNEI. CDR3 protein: CASSARRDSLTYTF. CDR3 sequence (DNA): TGTGCCAGCAGTGCCAGACGGGACAGTTTGACCTACACCTTC.

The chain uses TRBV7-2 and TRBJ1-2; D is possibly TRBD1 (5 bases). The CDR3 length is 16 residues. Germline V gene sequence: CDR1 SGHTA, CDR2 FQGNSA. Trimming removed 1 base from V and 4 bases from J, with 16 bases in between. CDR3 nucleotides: TGTGCCAGCAGCTTAGGGGGCCCCTCGGGAGCCTATGGCTACACCTTC. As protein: CASSLGGPSGAYGYTF.

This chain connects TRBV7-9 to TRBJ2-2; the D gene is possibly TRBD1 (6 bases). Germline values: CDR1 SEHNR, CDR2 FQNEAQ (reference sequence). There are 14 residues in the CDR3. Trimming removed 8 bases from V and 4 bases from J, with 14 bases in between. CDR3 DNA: TGTGCCAGCCGAGAAACAGGGATCACCGGGGAGCTGTTTTTT. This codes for CASRETGITGELFF.

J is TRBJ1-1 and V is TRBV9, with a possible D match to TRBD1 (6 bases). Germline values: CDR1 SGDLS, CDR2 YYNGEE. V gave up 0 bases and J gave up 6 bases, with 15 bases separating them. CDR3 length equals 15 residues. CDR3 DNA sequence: TGTGCCAGCAGCGTAGTTACAGGGCCCCGACCTGAAGCTTTCTTT. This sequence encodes CASSVVTGPRPEAFF.

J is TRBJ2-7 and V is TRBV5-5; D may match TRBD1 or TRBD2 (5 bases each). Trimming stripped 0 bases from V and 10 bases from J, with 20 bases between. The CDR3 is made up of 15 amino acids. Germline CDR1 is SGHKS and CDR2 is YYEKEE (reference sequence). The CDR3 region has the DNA TGTGCCAGCAGCTTGGCCTCGGGACGGTCACCTCTTCAGTACTTC. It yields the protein CASSLASGRSPLQYF.

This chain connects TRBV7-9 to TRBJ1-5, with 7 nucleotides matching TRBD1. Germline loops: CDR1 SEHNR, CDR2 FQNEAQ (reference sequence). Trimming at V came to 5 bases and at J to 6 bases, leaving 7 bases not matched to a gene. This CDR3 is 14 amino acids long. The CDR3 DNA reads TGTGCCAGCAGCCCACGGGACAGTGCTCAGCCCCAGCATTTT. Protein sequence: CASSPRDSAQPQHF. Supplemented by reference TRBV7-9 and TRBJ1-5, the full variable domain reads DTGVSQNPRHKITKRGQNVTFRCDPISEHNRLYWYRQTLGQGPEFLTYFQNEAQLEKSRLLSDRFSAERPKGSFSTLEIQRTEQGDSAMYLCASSPRDSAQPQHFGDGTRLSIL.

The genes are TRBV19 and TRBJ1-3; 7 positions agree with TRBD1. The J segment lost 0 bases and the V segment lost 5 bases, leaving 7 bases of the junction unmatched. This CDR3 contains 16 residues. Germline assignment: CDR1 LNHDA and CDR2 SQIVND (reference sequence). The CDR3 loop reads CASSGGQPTSGNTIYF. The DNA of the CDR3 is TGTGCCAGTAGTGGGGGACAGCCTACCTCTGGAAACACCATATATTTT.

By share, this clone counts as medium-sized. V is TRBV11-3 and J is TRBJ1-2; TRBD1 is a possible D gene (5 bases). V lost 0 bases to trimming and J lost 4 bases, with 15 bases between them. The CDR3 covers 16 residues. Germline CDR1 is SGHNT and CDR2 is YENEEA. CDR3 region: CASSLEGREGSYGYTF. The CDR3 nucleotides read TGTGCCAGCAGCTTAGAAGGCAGGGAGGGGAGCTATGGCTACACCTTC.

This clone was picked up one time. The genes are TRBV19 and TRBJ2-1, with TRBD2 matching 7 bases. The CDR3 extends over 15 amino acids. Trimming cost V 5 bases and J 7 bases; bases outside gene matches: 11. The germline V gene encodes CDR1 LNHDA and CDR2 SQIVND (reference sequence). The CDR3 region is CASSPQVTGGNEQFF. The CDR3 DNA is TGTGCCAGTAGTCCTCAAGTCACGGGGGGTAATGAGCAGTTCTTC.

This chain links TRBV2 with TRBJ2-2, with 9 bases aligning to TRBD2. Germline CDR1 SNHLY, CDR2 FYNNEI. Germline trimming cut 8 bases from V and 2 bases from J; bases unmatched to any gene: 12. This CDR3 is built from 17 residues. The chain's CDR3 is CASGNQREAINTGELFF. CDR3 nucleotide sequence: TGTGCCAGCGGAAACCAGCGGGAGGCCATAAACACCGGGGAGCTGTTTTTT.

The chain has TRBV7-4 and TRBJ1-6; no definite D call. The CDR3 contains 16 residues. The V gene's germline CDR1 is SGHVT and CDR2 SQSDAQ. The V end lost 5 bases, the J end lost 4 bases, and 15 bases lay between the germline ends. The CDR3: CASSPPPEPYNSPLHF. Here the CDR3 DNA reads TGTGCCAGCAGCCCCCCGCCGGAACCGTATAATTCACCCCTCCACTTT.

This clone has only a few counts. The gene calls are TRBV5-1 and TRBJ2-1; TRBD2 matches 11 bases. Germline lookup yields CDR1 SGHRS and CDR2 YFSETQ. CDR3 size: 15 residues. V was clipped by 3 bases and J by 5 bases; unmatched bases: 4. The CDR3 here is CASSWRLAGNNEQFF. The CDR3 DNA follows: TGCGCCAGCAGCTGGAGACTAGCGGGGAACAATGAGCAGTTCTTC.